What follows describes a single T cell receptor beta chain. The target antigen is unknown. The sample is drawn from a study of cytomegalovirus exposure and HLA in healthy donors. Whole-study findings and limits: Later analysis reportedly placed an Asian-associated ancestry cluster below the roughly 680-donor mean in N-insertions. Reportedly, HLA-A and HLA-B alleles of most subjects were accurately predicted from TCR beta.

Primers for the PCR totalled 60 Vbeta and 13 Jbeta. Profiling relied on immunoSEQ multiplex PCR, and the TCRdb table lists in-frame clones only, not all of them. The sample records around 140,000 clones, approximately 10% being singletons. Germline V gene lookup returns CDR1 SNHLY and CDR2 FYNNEI. The CDR3 is made up of 13 amino acids. Unmatched junction bases numbered 9, after V lost 11 bases and J lost 4 bases. The J gene is TRBJ2-7, the V gene TRBV2; 9 nucleotides agree with TRBD2. The clonotype comes from a woman aged 40 to 50 in good health and CMV-seropositive. Sequencing used PBMCs. The CDR3 DNA sequence: TGTGCCGGAGGGACTAGCAGGGGGTACGAGCAGTACTTC. Amino acid sequence: CAGGTSRGYEQYF. Based on the CDR3 plus reference TRBV2 and TRBJ2-7, the full variable domain is EPEVTQTPSHQVTQMGQEVILRCVPISNHLYFYWYRQILGQKVEFLVSFYNNEISEKSEIFDDQFSVERPDGSNFTLKIRSTKLEDSAMYFCAGGTSRGYEQYFGPGTRLTVT.